This entry describes one T cell receptor beta chain. Profiled with immunoSEQ multiplex PCR; TCRdb holds only in-frame clones, not every one. The sample lists around 100,000 clones, 90% seen once, with about 0.75% in the top ten. The sample is drawn from a study of T cell changes during pregnancy in multiple sclerosis. V lost 6 bases and J 6 bases, leaving 12 bases between the germline ends. The CDR3 spans 12 residues. Germline V lookup: CDR1 SNHLY, CDR2 FYNNEI. The input for sequencing was peripheral blood, taken in the second trimester of pregnancy. The V call is TRBV2, the J call TRBJ2-7; tentative D call: TRBD1 (5 bases). This TCR was sampled from a female donor in good health, enrolled as a control in a pregnancy study. The CDR3 spells CASSFGHLEQYF. CDR3 nucleotides: TGTGCCAGCAGCTTTGGACATCTCGAGCAGTACTTC.